A selection of T cell receptor beta chains follows, all from one sample in a study of shared clonotypes between healthy human individuals. Data came from immunoSEQ multiplex PCR; TCRdb stores just in-frame clones and leaves some out. This table has about 600,000 clones, about 96% appearing once. Sequenced input: naive CD4+ T cells sorted from blood. These receptors were taken from a woman between 25 and 40 years old in good health. Both conserved end residues are part of each CDR3. Each record gives: D gene, CDR3 length, clone size, J gene, V gene, CDR3 protein, CDR3 DNA. D genes are given only for firm matches. The size field is filled for only some rows; it gives once, few, many or a size class.

TRBD1 | 17 | - | TRBJ1-4 | TRBV7-2 | CASSSWGQGARYEKLFF | TGTGCCAGCAGCTCCTGGGGACAGGGGGCTAGATACGAAAAACTGTTTTTT
- | 14 | - | TRBJ1-1 | TRBV10-1 | CASSESQGLGEAFF | TGCGCCAGCAGTGAGTCCCAGGGTTTGGGTGAAGCTTTCTTT
- | 15 | - | TRBJ1-6 | TRBV2 | CASTEEAGYNSPLHF | TGTGCCAGCACCGAAGAGGCAGGGTATAATTCACCCCTCCACTTT
- | 15 | - | TRBJ1-5 | TRBV7-8 | CASSPLTVSNQPQHF | TGTGCCAGCAGTCCTCTGACCGTTAGCAATCAGCCCCAGCATTTT
- | 13 | - | TRBJ2-3 | TRBV2 | CASSDAIPDTQYF | TGTGCCAGCAGTGACGCGATCCCAGATACGCAGTATTTT
TRBD1 | 15 | - | TRBJ2-7 | TRBV11-2 | CASTIQDRENYEQYF | TGTGCCAGCACGATTCAAGACAGGGAGAACTACGAGCAGTACTTC
- | 20 | - | TRBJ2-1 | TRBV5-8 | CASSFHRTSNGSPLDNEQFF | TGTGCCAGCAGCTTTCATAGGACCAGCAACGGAAGTCCCCTGGACAATGAGCAGTTCTTC
- | 16 | - | TRBJ2-1 | TRBV15 | CATSRQGGALSNEQFF | TGTGCCACCAGCAGGCAGGGGGGAGCGCTTTCCAATGAGCAGTTCTTC
TRBD1 | 15 | - | TRBJ2-7 | TRBV7-9 | CASSLVRQGSYEQYF | TGTGCCAGCAGCTTAGTGAGACAGGGAAGTTACGAGCAGTACTTC
- | 16 | - | TRBJ1-5 | TRBV14 | CASSQDGHTHNQPQHF | TGTGCCAGCAGCCAGGACGGACATACTCACAATCAGCCCCAGCATTTT
- | 14 | - | TRBJ2-7 | TRBV10-3 | CAIRPTGRPYEQYF | TGTGCCATCAGACCGACCGGGAGACCTTACGAGCAGTACTTC
- | 13 | - | TRBJ1-1 | TRBV2 | CASSEQGYTEAFF | TGTGCCAGCAGTGAACAGGGTTACACTGAAGCTTTCTTT
- | 16 | - | TRBJ2-7 | TRBV7-9 | CASSLAGRGVSYEQYF | TGTGCCAGCAGCTTAGCGGGTAGGGGTGTCTCCTACGAGCAGTACTTC
- | 13 | - | TRBJ1-2 | TRBV4-1 | CASSQGSGYGYTF | TGCGCCAGCAGCCAAGGGTCCGGATATGGCTACACCTTC
TRBD2 | 13 | - | TRBJ2-1 | TRBV7-9 | CASSSPSGNEQFF | TGTGCCAGCAGCTCCCCTAGCGGTAATGAGCAGTTCTTC
- | 15 | once | TRBJ2-2 | TRBV5-1 | CASSLGTENTGELFF | TGCGCCAGCAGCTTGGGGACAGAGAACACCGGGGAGCTGTTTTTT
- | 16 | - | TRBJ2-2 | TRBV21-1 | CASSKMGDVNTGELFF | TGTGCCAGCAGCAAAATGGGGGACGTAAACACCGGGGAGCTGTTTTTT
- | 14 | - | TRBJ2-3 | TRBV10-1 | CASRPPGGSDTQYF | TGCGCCAGCAGGCCCCCCGGAGGATCGGATACGCAGTATTTT
TRBD2 | 15 | - | TRBJ2-7 | TRBV6-6 | CASRDTSGRGYEQYF | TGTGCCAGCAGAGATACTAGCGGGAGAGGATACGAGCAGTACTTC
- | 15 | - | TRBJ2-1 | TRBV5-1 | CASSTLSGTYNEQFF | TGCGCCAGCAGCACCTTGAGTGGGACCTACAATGAGCAGTTCTTC
TRBD1 | 13 | - | TRBJ1-1 | TRBV6-6 | CASRDRVVPEAFF | TGTGCCAGTCGGGACAGGGTAGTCCCTGAAGCTTTCTTT
- | 15 | - | TRBJ1-5 | TRBV6-5 | CASSSDGGRNQPQHF | TGTGCCAGCAGTTCCGACGGGGGCCGCAATCAGCCCCAGCATTTT
- | 15 | - | TRBJ1-3 | TRBV6-1 | CASSSRPVSGNTIYF | TGTGCCAGCAGTTCCCGGCCAGTCTCTGGAAACACCATATATTTT
TRBD1 | 15 | - | TRBJ1-4 | TRBV7-9 | CASSLAPTGYEKLFF | TGTGCCAGCAGCTTAGCTCCGACAGGGTATGAAAAACTGTTTTTT
- | 15 | - | TRBJ1-2 | TRBV11-2 | CASSLEGGFTIGYTF | TGTGCCAGCAGCCTAGAGGGAGGTTTTACTATCGGCTACACCTTC
- | 19 | - | TRBJ2-5 | TRBV11-2 | CASSLVPGGGGGGRETQYF | TGTGCCAGCAGCTTAGTCCCAGGGGGAGGAGGGGGTGGCCGGGAGACCCAGTACTTC
- | 20 | - | TRBJ2-4 | TRBV15 | CATSRDHPHISSLAKNIQYF | TGTGCCACCAGCAGAGATCACCCCCACATCTCGTCTCTAGCCAAAAACATTCAGTACTTC
TRBD1 | 14 | - | TRBJ1-3 | TRBV19 | CASTGQGDGNTIYF | TGTGCCAGTACTGGACAGGGCGACGGAAACACCATATATTTT
- | 15 | - | TRBJ1-1 | TRBV7-9 | CASSLERAANTEAFF | TGTGCCAGCAGCTTAGAACGGGCGGCGAACACTGAAGCTTTCTTT
- | 15 | - | TRBJ2-2 | TRBV9 | CASSVVPSGPGELFF | TGTGCCAGCAGCGTAGTTCCCAGCGGGCCCGGGGAGCTGTTTTTT
TRBD2 | 18 | - | TRBJ2-1 | TRBV4-1 | CASSQGLSGGLLYNEQFF | TGCGCCAGCAGCCAAGGTCTCTCGGGAGGGCTTTTATACAATGAGCAGTTCTTC
TRBD2 | 16 | - | TRBJ2-7 | TRBV28 | CATFTSGRALPYEQYF | TGTGCCACCTTTACTAGCGGGAGGGCCCTTCCATACGAGCAGTACTTC
- | 14 | - | TRBJ1-1 | TRBV29-1 | CSAAEQSLNTEAFF | TGCAGCGCTGCCGAACAGAGCTTGAACACTGAAGCTTTCTTT
TRBD1 | 16 | - | TRBJ1-1 | TRBV6-6 | CASSYGTAFVDTEAFF | TGTGCCAGCAGCTACGGGACAGCCTTTGTAGACACTGAAGCTTTCTTT
TRBD2 | 18 | - | TRBJ2-3 | TRBV4-1 | CASSQEPPASGFADTQYF | TGCGCCAGCAGCCAAGAGCCCCCGGCTAGCGGGTTCGCAGATACGCAGTATTTT
TRBD2 | 19 | - | TRBJ2-4 | TRBV14 | CASSIQGWSGSGGKNIQYF | TGTGCCAGCAGCATTCAGGGATGGAGCGGGAGCGGTGGCAAAAACATTCAGTACTTC
- | 16 | - | TRBJ1-5 | TRBV5-1 | CASNLAHTREYQPQHF | TGCGCCAGCAACCTCGCACATACCAGGGAGTACCAGCCCCAGCATTTT
TRBD1 | 14 | - | TRBJ2-6 | TRBV6-1 | CASRDRAGANVLTF | TGTGCCAGCAGGGACAGGGCTGGGGCCAACGTCCTGACTTTC
- | 14 | - | TRBJ2-3 | TRBV6-1 | CASSEGQSTDTQYF | TGTGCCAGCAGTGAAGGGCAGAGCACAGATACGCAGTATTTT
- | 13 | - | TRBJ1-5 | TRBV6-6 | CASSYGPGQPQHF | TGTGCCAGCAGTTACGGTCCCGGACAGCCCCAGCATTTT
TRBD1 | 18 | - | TRBJ2-5 | TRBV9 | CASSSSSGTGPHQETQYF | TGTGCCAGCAGCTCATCCTCCGGGACAGGGCCCCACCAAGAGACCCAGTACTTC
TRBD1 | 18 | - | TRBJ2-2 | TRBV28 | CASSSRGTGVLGTGELFF | TGTGCCAGCAGTTCCAGGGGGACAGGGGTGTTGGGGACCGGGGAGCTGTTTTTT
- | 15 | - | TRBJ2-2 | TRBV18 | CASSPDRPGTGELFF | TGTGCCAGCTCACCGGACAGACCGGGCACCGGGGAGCTGTTTTTT
- | 14 | - | TRBJ2-1 | TRBV5-1 | CASSLELAATEQFF | TGCGCCAGCAGCTTGGAACTAGCTGCCACTGAGCAGTTCTTC
TRBD1 | 13 | - | TRBJ1-2 | TRBV5-4 | CASSKGQSYGYTF | TGTGCCAGCAGCAAGGGACAGAGCTATGGCTACACCTTC
- | 15 | - | TRBJ1-1 | TRBV15 | CATSRGGDLNTEAFF | TGTGCCACCAGCAGAGGAGGAGACCTAAACACTGAAGCTTTCTTT
TRBD1 | 15 | - | TRBJ1-1 | TRBV13 | CASSLRTGVNTEAFF | TGTGCCAGCAGCCTGAGGACAGGCGTAAACACTGAAGCTTTCTTT
- | 10 | - | TRBJ2-5 | TRBV28 | CASSGETQYF | TGTGCCAGCAGCGGCGAGACCCAGTACTTC
TRBD2 | 17 | - | TRBJ2-7 | TRBV13 | CASSSTGKLTSTREQYF | TGTGCCAGCAGCTCTACCGGTAAACTGACTAGCACCCGCGAGCAGTACTTC
- | 12 | - | TRBJ2-2 | TRBV12-5 | CASGLQTGELFF | TGTGCTAGTGGTTTGCAGACCGGGGAGCTGTTTTTT
- | 13 | - | TRBJ2-2 | TRBV2 | CASSENQSGELFF | TGTGCCAGCAGTGAAAACCAGTCCGGGGAGCTGTTTTTT
- | 13 | - | TRBJ2-7 | TRBV18 | CASSIGGGNEQYF | TGTGCCAGCTCCATAGGGGGAGGGAACGAGCAGTACTTC
- | 12 | - | TRBJ2-7 | TRBV15 | CATSRVGYEQYF | TGTGCCACCAGCAGAGTTGGATACGAGCAGTACTTC
- | 14 | - | TRBJ2-7 | TRBV28 | CASRSRDRNYEQYF | TGTGCCAGCAGGAGCCGGGACCGGAACTACGAGCAGTACTTC